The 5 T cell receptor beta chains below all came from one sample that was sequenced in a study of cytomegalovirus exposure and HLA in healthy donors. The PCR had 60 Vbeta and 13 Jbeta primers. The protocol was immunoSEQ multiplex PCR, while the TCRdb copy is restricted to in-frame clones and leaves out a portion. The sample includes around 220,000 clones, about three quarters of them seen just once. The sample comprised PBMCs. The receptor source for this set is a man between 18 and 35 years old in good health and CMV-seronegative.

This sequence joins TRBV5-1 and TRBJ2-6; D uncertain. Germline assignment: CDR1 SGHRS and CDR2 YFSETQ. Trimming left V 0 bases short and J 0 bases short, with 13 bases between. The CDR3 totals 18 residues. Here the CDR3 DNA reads TGCGCCAGCAGCTTGGACAGTCCTATGTCCTCTGGGGCCAACGTCCTGACTTTC. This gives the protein CASSLDSPMSSGANVLTF.

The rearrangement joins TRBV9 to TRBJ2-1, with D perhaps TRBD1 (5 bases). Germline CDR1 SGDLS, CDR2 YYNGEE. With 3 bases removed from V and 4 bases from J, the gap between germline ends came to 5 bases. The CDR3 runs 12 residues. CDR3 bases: TGTGCCAGCAGCGGACAGTACAATGAGCAGTTCTTC. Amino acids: CASSGQYNEQFF.

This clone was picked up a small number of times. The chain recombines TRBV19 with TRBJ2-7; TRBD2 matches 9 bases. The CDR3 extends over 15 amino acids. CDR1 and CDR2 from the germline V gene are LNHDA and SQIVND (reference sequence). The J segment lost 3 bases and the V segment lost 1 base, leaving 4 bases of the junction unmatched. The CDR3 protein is CASSIGSGGFYEQYF. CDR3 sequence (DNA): TGTGCCAGTAGTATAGGTAGCGGGGGCTTCTACGAGCAGTACTTC.

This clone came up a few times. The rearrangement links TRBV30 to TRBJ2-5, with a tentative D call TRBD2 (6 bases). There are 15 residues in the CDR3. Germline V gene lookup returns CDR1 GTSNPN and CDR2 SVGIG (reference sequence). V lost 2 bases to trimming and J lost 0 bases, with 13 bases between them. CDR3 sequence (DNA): TGTGCCTGGAGTCCGCGGGCGGGGAACCAAGAGACCCAGTACTTC. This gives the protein CAWSPRAGNQETQYF.

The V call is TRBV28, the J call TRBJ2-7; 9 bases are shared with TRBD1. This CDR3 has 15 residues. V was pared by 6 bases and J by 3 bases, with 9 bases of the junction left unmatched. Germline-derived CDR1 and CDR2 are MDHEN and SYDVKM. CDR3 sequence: CASRKPGQGLYEQYF. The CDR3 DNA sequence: TGTGCCAGCAGAAAACCGGGACAGGGTCTCTACGAGCAGTACTTC.